This T cell receptor beta chain was recovered during a study of shared clonotypes between healthy human individuals. Study-level background: The study drew on a couple of women and three men aged 18 to 49 as donors.

The protocol was immunoSEQ multiplex PCR, while the TCRdb copy is restricted to in-frame clones and leaves out a portion. The sample shows 600,000 to 750,000 clones, around 70% of them seen only once. Study-level findings and limits: Sorted-subset sequencing was shown by rarefaction to be incomplete despite large depth. Of the naive CD4 clonotypes, around 5% were shared across a handful of donors.

The study separated CD4+ cells into CD45RA+ naive and CD45RA-negative memory subsets. For this clone: What it binds is unknown.

In germline, CDR1 is MNHNY, CDR2 SVGAGI (reference sequence). V was cut by 6 bases and J by 5 bases, with 7 bases left in between. This CDR3 has 11 residues. Sequenced: memory CD4+ T cells sorted from blood. Sample subset: CD45RA-negative fraction. This rearrangement joins TRBV6-6 to TRBJ2-5, with D unresolved. This receptor was identified in a woman in her 30s in good health. CDR3 protein: CASREHETQYF. The CDR3 coding sequence is TGTGCCAGCAGGGAACACGAGACCCAGTACTTC.